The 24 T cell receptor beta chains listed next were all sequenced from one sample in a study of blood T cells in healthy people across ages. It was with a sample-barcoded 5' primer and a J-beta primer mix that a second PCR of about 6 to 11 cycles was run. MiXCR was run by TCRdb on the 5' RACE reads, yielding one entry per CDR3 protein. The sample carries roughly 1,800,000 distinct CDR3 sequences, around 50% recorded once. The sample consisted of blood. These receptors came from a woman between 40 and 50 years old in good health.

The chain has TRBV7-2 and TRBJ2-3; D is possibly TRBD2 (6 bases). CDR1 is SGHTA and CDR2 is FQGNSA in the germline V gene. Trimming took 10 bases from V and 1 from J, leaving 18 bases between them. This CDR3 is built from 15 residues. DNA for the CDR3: TGTGCCACCCGGCCCGTCGGGGGAGGCACAGATACGCAGTATTTT. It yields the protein CATRPVGGGTDTQYF. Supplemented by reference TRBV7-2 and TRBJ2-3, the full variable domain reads GAGVSQSPSNKVTEKGKDVELRCDPISGHTALYWYRQSLGQGLEFLIYFQGNSAPDKSGLPSDRFSAERTGGSVSTLTIQRTQQEDSAVYLCATRPVGGGTDTQYFGPGTRLTVL.

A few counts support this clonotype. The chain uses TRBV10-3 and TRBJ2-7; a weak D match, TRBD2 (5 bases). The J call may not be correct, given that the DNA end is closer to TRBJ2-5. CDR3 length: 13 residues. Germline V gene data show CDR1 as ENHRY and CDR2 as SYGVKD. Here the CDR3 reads CAIRGPPGETQYF. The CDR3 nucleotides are TGTGCCATCAGGGGCCCTCCGGGGGAGACCCAGTACTTC.

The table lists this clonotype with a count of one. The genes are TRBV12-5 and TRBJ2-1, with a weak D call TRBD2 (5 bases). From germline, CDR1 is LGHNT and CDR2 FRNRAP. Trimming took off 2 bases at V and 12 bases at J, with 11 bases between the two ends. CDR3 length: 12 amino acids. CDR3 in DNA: TGTGCTAGTGGTTTGTCGCCGGGATTGCAGTTCTTC. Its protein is CASGLSPGLQFF.

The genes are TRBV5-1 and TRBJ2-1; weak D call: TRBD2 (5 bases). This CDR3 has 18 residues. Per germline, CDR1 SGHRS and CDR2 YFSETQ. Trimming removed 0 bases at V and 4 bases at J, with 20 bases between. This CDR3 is CASSLAAIAIPIYNEQFF. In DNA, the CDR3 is TGCGCCAGCAGCTTGGCGGCCATAGCGATTCCTATATACAATGAGCAGTTCTTC.

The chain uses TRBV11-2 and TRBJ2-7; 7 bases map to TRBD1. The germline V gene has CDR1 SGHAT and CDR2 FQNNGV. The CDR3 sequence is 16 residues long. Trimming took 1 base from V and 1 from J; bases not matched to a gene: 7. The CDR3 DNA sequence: TGTGCCAGCAGCTTAGTTGGGACAGTTTCTTCCTACGAGCAGTACTTC. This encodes CASSLVGTVSSYEQYF.

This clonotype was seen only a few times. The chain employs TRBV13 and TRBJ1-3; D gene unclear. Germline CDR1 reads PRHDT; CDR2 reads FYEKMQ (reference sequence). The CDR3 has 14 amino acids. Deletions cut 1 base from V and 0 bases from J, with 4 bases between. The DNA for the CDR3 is TGTGCCAGCAGCTTAGCTCCCTCTGGAAACACCATATATTTT. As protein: CASSLAPSGNTIYF.

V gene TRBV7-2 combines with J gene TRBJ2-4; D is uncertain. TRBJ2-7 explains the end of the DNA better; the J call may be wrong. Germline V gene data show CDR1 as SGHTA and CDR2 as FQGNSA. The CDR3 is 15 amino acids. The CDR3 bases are TGTGCCAGCAGCTTTACGCCCGTACGGAACTACGAGCAGTACTTC. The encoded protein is CASSFTPVRNYEQYF.

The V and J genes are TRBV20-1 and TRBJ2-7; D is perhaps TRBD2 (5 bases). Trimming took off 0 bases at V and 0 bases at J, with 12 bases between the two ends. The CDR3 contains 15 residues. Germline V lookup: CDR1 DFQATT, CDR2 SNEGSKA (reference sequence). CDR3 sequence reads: CSARDFLGVSYEQYF. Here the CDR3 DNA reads TGCAGTGCTAGAGATTTTCTGGGAGTCTCCTACGAGCAGTACTTC.

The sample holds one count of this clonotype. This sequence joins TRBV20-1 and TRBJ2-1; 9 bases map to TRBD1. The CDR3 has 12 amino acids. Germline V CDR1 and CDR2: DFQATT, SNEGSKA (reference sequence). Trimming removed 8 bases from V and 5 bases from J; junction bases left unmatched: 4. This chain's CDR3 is CSYRGQDNEQFF. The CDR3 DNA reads TGCAGTTACAGGGGGCAAGACAATGAGCAGTTCTTC.

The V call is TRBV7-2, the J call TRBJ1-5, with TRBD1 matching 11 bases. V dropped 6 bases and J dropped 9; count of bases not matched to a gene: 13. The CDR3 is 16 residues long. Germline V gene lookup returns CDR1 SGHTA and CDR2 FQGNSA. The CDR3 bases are TGTGCCAGCAGATCATTCGGTGGGGGACAGGGGGGGCCCCAGCATTTT. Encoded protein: CASRSFGGGQGGPQHF.

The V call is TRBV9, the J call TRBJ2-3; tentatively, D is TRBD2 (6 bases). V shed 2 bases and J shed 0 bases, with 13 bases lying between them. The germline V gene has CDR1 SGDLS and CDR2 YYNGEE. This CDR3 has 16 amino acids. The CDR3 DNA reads TGTGCCAGCAGCGTTTCGGACGGGACTAGCACAGATACGCAGTATTTT. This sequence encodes CASSVSDGTSTDTQYF.

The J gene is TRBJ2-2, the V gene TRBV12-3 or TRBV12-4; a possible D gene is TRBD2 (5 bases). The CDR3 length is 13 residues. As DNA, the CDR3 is TGTGCTACTAACCCGGGAAACACCGGGGAGCTGTTTTTT. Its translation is CATNPGNTGELFF.

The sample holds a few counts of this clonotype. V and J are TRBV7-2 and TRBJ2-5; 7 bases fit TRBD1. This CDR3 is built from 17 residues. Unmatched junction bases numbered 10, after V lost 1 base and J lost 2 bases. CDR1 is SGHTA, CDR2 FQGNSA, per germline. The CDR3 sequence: CASSLGVPGQAQETQYF. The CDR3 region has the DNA TGTGCCAGCAGCTTAGGAGTCCCCGGACAGGCACAAGAGACCCAGTACTTC.

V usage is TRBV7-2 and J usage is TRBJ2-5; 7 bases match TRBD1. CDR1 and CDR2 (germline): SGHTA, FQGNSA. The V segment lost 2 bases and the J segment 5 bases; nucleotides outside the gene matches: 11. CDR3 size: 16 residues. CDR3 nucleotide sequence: TGTGCCAGCAGCTTAAAGACAGGGCCCGTGCGGGAGACCCAGTACTTC. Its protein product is CASSLKTGPVRETQYF. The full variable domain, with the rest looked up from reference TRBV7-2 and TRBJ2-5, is GAGVSQSPSNKVTEKGKDVELRCDPISGHTALYWYRQSLGQGLEFLIYFQGNSAPDKSGLPSDRFSAERTGGSVSTLTIQRTQQEDSAVYLCASSLKTGPVRETQYFGPGTRLLVL.

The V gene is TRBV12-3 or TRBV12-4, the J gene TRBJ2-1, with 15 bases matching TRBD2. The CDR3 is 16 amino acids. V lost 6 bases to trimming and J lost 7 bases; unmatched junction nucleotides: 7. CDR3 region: CASRAGTSGGWNEQFF. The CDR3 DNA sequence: TGTGCCAGCAGGGCTGGGACTAGCGGGGGGTGGAATGAGCAGTTCTTC.

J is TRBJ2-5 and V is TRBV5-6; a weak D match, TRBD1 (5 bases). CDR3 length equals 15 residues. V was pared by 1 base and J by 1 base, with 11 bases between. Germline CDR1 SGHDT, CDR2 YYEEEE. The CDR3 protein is CASSLQGLGQETQYF. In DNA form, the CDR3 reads TGTGCCAGCAGCTTGCAGGGTCTAGGCCAAGAGACCCAGTACTTC. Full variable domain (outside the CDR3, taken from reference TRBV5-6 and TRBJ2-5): DAGVTQSPTHLIKTRGQQVTLRCSPKSGHDTVSWYQQALGQGPQFIFQYYEEEERQRGNFPDRFSGHQFPNYSSELNVNALLLGDSALYLCASSLQGLGQETQYFGPGTRLLVL.

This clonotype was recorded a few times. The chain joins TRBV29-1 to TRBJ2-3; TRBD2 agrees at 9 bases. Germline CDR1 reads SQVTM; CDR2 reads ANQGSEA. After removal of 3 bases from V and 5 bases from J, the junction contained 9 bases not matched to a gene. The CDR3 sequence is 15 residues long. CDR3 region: CSVDLRGGRGDTQYF. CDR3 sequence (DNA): TGCAGCGTTGACTTGCGGGGGGGCCGCGGAGATACGCAGTATTTT.

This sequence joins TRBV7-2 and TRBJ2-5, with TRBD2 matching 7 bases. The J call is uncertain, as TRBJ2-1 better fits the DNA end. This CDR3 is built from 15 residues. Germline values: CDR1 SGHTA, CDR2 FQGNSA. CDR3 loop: CASSQAGTLRETQFF. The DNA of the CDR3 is TGTGCCAGCAGTCAAGCCGGGACCCTGCGGGAGACCCAGTTCTTC.

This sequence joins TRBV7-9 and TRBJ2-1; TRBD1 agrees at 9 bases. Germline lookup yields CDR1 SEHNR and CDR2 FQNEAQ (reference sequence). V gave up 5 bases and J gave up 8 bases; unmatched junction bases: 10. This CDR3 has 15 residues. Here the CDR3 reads CASSLDRGNFDEQFF. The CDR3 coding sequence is TGTGCCAGCAGCCTGGACAGGGGAAATTTTGATGAGCAGTTCTTC.

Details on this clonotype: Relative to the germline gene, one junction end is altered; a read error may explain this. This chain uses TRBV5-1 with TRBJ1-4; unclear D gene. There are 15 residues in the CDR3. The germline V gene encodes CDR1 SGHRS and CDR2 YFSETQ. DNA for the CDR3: TGTGCCAGCAGCCTCGGCGGTAGGCAGGAGGAAAAACTGTTTTTT. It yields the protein CASSLGGRQEEKLFF. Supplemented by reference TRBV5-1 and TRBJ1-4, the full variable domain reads KAGVTQTPRYLIKTRGQQVTLSCSPISGHRSVSWYQQTPGQGLQFLFEYFSETQRNKGNFPGRFSGRQFSNSRSEMNVSTLELGDSALYLCASSLGGRQEEKLFFGSGTQLSVL.

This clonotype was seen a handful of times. The CDR3 sequence is CASLAVDYGYTF. The CDR3 coding sequence is TGTGCCAGCTTGGCTGTAGACTATGGCTACACCTTC. The rearrangement uses TRBV7-9 and TRBJ1-2; no firm D call. The CDR3 is 12 residues long. CDR1 SEHNR and CDR2 FQNEAQ come from the germline V gene (reference sequence). V lost 8 bases and J lost 3, with 10 bases in between.

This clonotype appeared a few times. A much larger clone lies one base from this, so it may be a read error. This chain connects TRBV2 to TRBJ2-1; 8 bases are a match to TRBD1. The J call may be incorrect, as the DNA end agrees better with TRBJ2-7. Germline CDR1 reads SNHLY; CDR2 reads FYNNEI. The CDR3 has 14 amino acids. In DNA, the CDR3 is TGTGCCAGCAGTTCCGGGACAGGCCGCAATGAGCAGTACTTC. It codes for CASSSGTGRNEQYF.

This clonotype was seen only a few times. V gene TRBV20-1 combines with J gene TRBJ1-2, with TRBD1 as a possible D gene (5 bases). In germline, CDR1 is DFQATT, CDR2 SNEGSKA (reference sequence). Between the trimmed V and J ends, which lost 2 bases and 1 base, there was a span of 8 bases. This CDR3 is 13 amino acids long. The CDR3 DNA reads TGCAGTGCTAGACGACAGAATAACTATGGCTACACCTTC. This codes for CSARRQNNYGYTF.

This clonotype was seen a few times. The CDR3 coding sequence is TGCAGTGCTAACACGGGGGGGTATTACAATGAGCAGTTCTTC. It translates to CSANTGGYYNEQFF. The chain uses TRBV20-1 and TRBJ2-1; 8 bases are a match to TRBD2. CDR1 and CDR2 from the germline V gene are DFQATT and SNEGSKA (reference sequence). The CDR3 has 14 residues. The V gene end was trimmed by 4 bases and the J gene end by 4 bases; junction bases not matched to a gene: 6.